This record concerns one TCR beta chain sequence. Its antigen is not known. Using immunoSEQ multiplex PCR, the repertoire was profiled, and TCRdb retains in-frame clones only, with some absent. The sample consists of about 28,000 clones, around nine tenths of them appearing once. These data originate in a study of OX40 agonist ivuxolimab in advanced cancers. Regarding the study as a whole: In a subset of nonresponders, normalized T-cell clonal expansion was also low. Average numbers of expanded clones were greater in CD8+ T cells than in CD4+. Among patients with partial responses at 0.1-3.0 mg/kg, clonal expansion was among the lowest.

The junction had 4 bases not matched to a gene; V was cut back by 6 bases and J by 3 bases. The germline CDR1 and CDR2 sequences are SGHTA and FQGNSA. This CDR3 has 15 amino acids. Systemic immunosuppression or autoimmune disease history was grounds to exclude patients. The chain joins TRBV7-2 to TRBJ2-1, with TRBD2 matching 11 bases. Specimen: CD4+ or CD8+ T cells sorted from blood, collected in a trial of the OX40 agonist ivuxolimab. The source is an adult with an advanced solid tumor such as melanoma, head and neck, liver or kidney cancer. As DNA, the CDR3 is TGTGCCAGCAGTTTGACTAGCGGGATCTACAATGAGCAGTTCTTC. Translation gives CASSLTSGIYNEQFF.